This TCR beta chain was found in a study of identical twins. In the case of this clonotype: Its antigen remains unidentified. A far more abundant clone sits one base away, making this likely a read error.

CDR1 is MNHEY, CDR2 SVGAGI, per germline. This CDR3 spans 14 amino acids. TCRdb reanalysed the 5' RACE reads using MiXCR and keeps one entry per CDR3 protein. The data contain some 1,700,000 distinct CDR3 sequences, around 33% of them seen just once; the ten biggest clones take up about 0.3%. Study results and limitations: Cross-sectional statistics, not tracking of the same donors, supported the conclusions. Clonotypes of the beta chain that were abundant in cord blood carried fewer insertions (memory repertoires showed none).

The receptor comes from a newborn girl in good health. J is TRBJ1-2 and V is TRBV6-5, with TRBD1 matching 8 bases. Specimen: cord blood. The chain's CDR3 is CASSYGQGNYGFTF. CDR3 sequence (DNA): TGTGCCAGCAGTTACGGACAGGGTAACTATGGCTTCACCTTC.